A single sample is the source of the 8 T cell receptor beta chains below, sequenced in a study of cytomegalovirus exposure and HLA in healthy donors. Repertoires were generated with immunoSEQ multiplex PCR, while TCRdb's copy carries only in-frame clones and drops some. Of 150,000 or so clones detected, over 80% appear once; the ten largest clones hold approximately 2.3%. The material sequenced was PBMCs. The receptors were gathered from a man aged 25 to 40 in good health and CMV-seropositive.

The chain couples TRBV9 to TRBJ2-1; TRBD1 aligns across 9 bases. Unmatched junction bases numbered 3, after V lost 4 bases and J lost 1 base. CDR3 length: 15 amino acids. Looked up from germline, CDR1 is SGDLS and CDR2 is YYNGEE. CDR3 in DNA: TGTGCCAGCAGCTGGACAGGGGAGTCCTACAATGAGCAGTTCTTC. Its protein is CASSWTGESYNEQFF.

The genes are TRBV4-3 and TRBJ2-2; 8 bases align to TRBD1. This CDR3 comprises 16 residues. The ends lost 1 base at V and 5 bases at J; junction bases unmatched: 6. Germline V gives CDR1 LGHNA, CDR2 YSLEER. The CDR3 nucleotides read TGCGCCAGCAGCCAAGGTGGCAGGGGGCATACCGGGGAGCTGTTTTTT. This codes for CASSQGGRGHTGELFF.

The chain has TRBV10-2 and TRBJ1-2; TRBD1 might be the D (6 bases). This CDR3 comprises 15 residues. Germline V gives CDR1 WSHSY, CDR2 SAAADI. V lost 2 bases and J lost 8, with 18 bases in between. The CDR3 DNA reads TGCGCCAGCAGTGAGGGTGGAAACAGGGCCGGAGGCTACACCTTC. The encoded protein is CASSEGGNRAGGYTF.

The rearrangement links TRBV4-1 to TRBJ1-2, with 9 positions matching TRBD1. The CDR3 is 16 residues long. The V gene end was trimmed by 3 bases and the J gene end by 0 bases; junction bases not matched to a gene: 5. Germline CDR1 reads MGHRA; CDR2 reads YSYEKL. The CDR3: CASSHTGTGSNYGYTF. In DNA form, the CDR3 reads TGCGCCAGCAGCCACACCGGGACAGGGTCTAACTATGGCTACACCTTC.

The CDR3 sequence: CASSQDWGDSPLHF. In nucleotides, the CDR3 is TGTGCCAGCAGCCAAGATTGGGGCGATTCACCCCTCCACTTT. This chain joins TRBV4-2 and TRBJ1-6; a weak D match, TRBD1 (5 bases). V was shortened by 0 bases and J by 8 bases, with 8 bases between the two germline ends. Germline V gene data show CDR1 as LGHNA and CDR2 as YNFKEQ. The CDR3 has 14 amino acids.

The chain combines TRBV29-1 with TRBJ2-3, with TRBD2 matching 8 bases. The CDR3 runs 16 residues. Trimming took 6 bases from V and 2 from J; bases not matched to a gene: 13. Germline loops: CDR1 SQVTM, CDR2 ANQGSEA. CDR3 sequence reads: CSVPDRELADTDTQYF. CDR3 bases: TGCAGCGTCCCGGACCGGGAACTAGCGGACACAGATACGCAGTATTTT.

The rearrangement uses TRBV7-6 and TRBJ2-7, with a weak D call TRBD2 (5 bases). The CDR3 length is 13 residues. CDR1 is SGHVS and CDR2 is FNYEAQ in the germline V gene. The V end lost 4 bases, the J end lost 6 bases, and 13 bases lay between the germline ends. This CDR3 reads CASSSGGSAEQYF. As DNA, the CDR3 is TGTGCCAGCAGCTCTGGAGGCTCGGCCGAGCAGTACTTC. Based on the CDR3 plus reference TRBV7-6 and TRBJ2-7, the full variable domain is GAGVSQSPRYKVTKRGQDVALRCDPISGHVSLYWYRQALGQGPEFLTYFNYEAQQDKSGLPNDRFSAERPEGSISTLTIQRTEQRDSAMYRCASSSGGSAEQYFGPGTRLTVT.

V gene TRBV5-4 combines with J gene TRBJ2-6; perhaps TRBD2 as D (5 bases). The germline V gene encodes CDR1 SGHNT and CDR2 YYREEE (reference sequence). Deletions cut 3 bases from V and 2 bases from J, with 9 bases between. This CDR3 comprises 15 residues. The chain's CDR3 is CASSWGAAGANVLTF. In DNA form, the CDR3 reads TGTGCCAGCAGCTGGGGAGCAGCTGGGGCCAACGTCCTGACTTTC.